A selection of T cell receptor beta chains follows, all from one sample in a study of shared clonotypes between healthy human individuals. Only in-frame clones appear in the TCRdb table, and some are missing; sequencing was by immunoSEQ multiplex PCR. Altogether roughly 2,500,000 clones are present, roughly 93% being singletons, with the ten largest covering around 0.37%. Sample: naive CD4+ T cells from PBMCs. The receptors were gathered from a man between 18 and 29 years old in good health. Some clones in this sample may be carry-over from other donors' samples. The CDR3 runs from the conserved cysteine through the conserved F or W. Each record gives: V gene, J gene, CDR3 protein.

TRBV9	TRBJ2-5	CASSPRAGMIGETQYF
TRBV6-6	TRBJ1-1	CASSTLRTGKAFF
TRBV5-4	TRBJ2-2	CASSQDINTGELFF
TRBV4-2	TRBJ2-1	CASTTRGQGSIEQFF
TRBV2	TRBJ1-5	CASRSRDRGTRVNNQPQHF
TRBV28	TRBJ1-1	CASSPQGVVTEAFF
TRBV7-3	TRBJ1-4	CASSLRQGSELFF
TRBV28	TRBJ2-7	CASRYSGQGLYEQYF
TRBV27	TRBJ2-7	CASRPLVYSSYEQYF
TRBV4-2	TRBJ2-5	CASSQAGFGETQYF
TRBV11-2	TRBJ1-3	CASSFSDSGNTIYF
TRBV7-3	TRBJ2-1	CASSSGTGPGEQFF
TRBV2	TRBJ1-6	CASAGTGSSYNSPLHF
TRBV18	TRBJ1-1	CAGTGQGMGEAFF
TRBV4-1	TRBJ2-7	CASSQGDSLPYEQYF
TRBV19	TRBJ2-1	CASSTTSGVYNEQFF
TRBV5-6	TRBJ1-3	CASSSSGTGGLIGNTIYF
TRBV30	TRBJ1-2	CACRQGGSYGYTF
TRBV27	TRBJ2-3	CASSSYGQPTDTQYF
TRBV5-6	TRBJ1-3	CASSLARPGTGNTIYF
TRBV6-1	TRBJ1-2	CASSEVAGAYGYTF
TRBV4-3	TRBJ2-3	CASSQATSGRGDTQYF
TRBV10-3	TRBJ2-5	CAISESTTGGNRETQYF
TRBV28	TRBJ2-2	CASSFRDRNTGELFF
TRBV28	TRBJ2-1	CASSFTSGRPYNEQFF
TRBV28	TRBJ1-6	CASSRQSPLHF
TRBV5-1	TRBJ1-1	CASSLDLKTEAFF
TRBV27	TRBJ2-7	CASSSSGDRFKGYF
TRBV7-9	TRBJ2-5	CASSLAIGAPETQYF
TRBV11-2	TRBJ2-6	CASSLDITGANVLTF
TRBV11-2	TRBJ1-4	CASSFRRPQGEKLFF
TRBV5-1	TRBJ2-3	CASRLEVGASTDTQYF
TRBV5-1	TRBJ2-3	CASSVTGTSGTDTQYF
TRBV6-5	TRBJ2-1	CASSYSISYNEQFF
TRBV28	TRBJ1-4	CASSSGETNEKLFF
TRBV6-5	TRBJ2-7	CASTSRDRVHEQYF
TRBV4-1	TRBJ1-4	CASSVLQGEKLFF
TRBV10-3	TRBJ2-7	CAISYRTDTYEQYF
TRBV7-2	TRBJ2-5	CASSTPSGRLETQYF
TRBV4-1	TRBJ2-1	CASSPTSGRANEQFF
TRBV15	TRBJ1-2	CATSRVGGAGYTF